This T cell receptor beta chain came from a study of tumor-infiltrating lymphocytes in primary liver carcinoma. The wider study: The study reported T1-T3 N0M0 tumors spanning 4.2 to 10 cm. Overall study results and limits: Tumor region pairs outstripped tumor-adjacent and tumor-blood pairs in overlap.

Germline CDR1 is SGHTA and CDR2 is FQGNSA. This CDR3 has 15 residues. TCR beta cDNA was made from 500 ng total RNA with a constant-region primer. TCR beta libraries came from three nested multiplex PCR rounds using slightly modified ARM-PCR. TRBV1-TRBV30 forward and Cbeta reverse primers drove the first two approximately 10-cycle rounds. TCRdb reanalysed the multiplex PCR reads using MiXCR and keeps one entry per CDR3 protein. The sample has more than 45,000 distinct CDR3 sequences; around 77% are singletons. Total RNA and DNA came together from around 20-30 mg of bulk tissue without cell sorting. Concerning this clonotype: The antigen is not known. One end of the junction varies from germline; a read error may be responsible.

Sequencing was performed on liver tumor tissue from sampling region 5. Subset reported: tumor region T5, tumor centre. The origin of this receptor is a man aged 40-49 years with primary liver carcinoma and hepatitis B virus infection. The chain employs TRBV7-2 and TRBJ2-7, with 9 bases fitting TRBD2. CDR3 sequence: CASSSPLSGSYGQYF. For the CDR3, the DNA is TGTGCCAGCAGCTCCCCGCTTAGCGGGAGCTACGGGCAGTACTTC.